A single T cell receptor beta chain is shown here with its context. No antigen is known for it. The record originates from a study of T cell repertoires in cytomegalovirus infection. About the research overall: In public TCR beta signatures, there were indications of both CMV infection and matching HLA type. The study's findings and limits: Dominating the ex vivo response were HLA-C-restricted CMV-specific TCR beta clonotypes.

TCRdb fed the reads into MiXCR, producing one record per CDR3 protein. The sample has 550,000 to 850,000 distinct CDR3 sequences; around a third are singletons. Germline V lookup: CDR1 DFQATT, CDR2 SNEGSKA (reference sequence). The CDR3 length is 14 residues. The starting material was cultured PBMCs, obtained from culture after CMV antigen stimulation. The receptor was derived from a human donor in good health (CMV status not recorded). Some clones in this sample may be carry-over from other donors' samples. The genes are TRBV20-1 and TRBJ2-1, with 8 bases lining up with TRBD2. CDR3 in DNA: TGCAGCCCCTTTCCGGGACTAGGGAACAATGAGCAGTTCTTC. Encoded protein: CSPFPGLGNNEQFF.